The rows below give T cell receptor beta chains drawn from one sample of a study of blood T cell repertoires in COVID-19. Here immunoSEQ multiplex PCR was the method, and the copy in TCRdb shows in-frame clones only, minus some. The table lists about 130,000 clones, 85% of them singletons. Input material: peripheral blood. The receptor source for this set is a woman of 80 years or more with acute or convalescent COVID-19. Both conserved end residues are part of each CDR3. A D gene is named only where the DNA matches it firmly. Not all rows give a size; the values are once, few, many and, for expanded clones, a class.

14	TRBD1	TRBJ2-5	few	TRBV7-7	CASSPNRGQETQYF	TGTGCTAGCAGCCCAAACAGGGGCCAAGAGACCCAGTACTTC
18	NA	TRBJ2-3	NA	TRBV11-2	CASSLEGLLGGSTDTQYF	TGTGCCAGCAGCTTAGAGGGGTTATTGGGGGGTAGCACAGATACGCAGTATTTT
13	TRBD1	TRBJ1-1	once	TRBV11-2	CASSIMTGGEAFF	TGTGCCAGCAGCATCATGACAGGGGGGGAAGCTTTCTTT
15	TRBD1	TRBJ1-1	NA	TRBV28	CASRTGTASNTEAFF	TGTGCCAGCAGGACAGGGACAGCATCTAACACTGAAGCTTTCTTT
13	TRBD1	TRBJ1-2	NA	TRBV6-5	CASEDRVDYGYTF	TGTGCCAGCGAGGACAGGGTGGACTATGGCTACACCTTC
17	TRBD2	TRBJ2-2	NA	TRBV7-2	CASSLRAGGLVTGELFF	TGTGCCAGCAGCCTACGAGCGGGGGGGCTGGTCACCGGGGAGCTGTTTTTT
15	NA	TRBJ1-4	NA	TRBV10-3	CAISESGAGKEKLFF	TGTGCCATCAGTGAGTCGGGGGCAGGGAAAGAAAAACTGTTTTTT
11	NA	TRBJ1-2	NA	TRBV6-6	CASSLAYGYTF	TGTGCCAGCAGCCTAGCTTATGGCTACACCTTC
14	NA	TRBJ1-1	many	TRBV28	CASSYTQGNTEAFF	TGTGCCAGCAGTTACACACAGGGAAACACTGAAGCTTTCTTT
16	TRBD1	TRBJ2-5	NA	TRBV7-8	CASSLGTGSWQETQYF	TGTGCCAGCAGCTTAGGGACAGGGAGTTGGCAAGAGACCCAGTACTTC
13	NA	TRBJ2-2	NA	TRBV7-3	CASSLSSTGELFF	TGTGCCAGCAGCTTAAGCAGCACCGGGGAGCTGTTTTTT
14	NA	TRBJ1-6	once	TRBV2	CASGAETYNSPLHF	TGTGCCAGCGGAGCGGAGACCTATAATTCACCCCTCCACTTT
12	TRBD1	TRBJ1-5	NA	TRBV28	CAIGGGNQPQHF	TGTGCCATAGGGGGCGGCAATCAGCCCCAGCATTTT